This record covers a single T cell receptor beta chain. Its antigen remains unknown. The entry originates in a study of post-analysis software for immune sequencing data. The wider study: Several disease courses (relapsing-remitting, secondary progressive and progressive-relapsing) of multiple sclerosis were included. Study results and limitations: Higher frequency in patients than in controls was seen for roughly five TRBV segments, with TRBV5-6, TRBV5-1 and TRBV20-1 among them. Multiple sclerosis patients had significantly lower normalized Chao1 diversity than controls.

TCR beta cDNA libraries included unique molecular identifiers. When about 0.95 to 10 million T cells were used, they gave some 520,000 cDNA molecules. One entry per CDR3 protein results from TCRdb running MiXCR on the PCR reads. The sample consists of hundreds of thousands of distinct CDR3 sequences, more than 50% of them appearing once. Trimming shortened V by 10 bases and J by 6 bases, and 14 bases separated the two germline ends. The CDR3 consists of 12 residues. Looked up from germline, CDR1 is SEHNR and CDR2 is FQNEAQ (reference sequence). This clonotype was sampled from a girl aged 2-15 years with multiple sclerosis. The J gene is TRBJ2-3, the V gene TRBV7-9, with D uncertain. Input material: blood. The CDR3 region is CAIMMLSDTQYF. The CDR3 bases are TGTGCCATCATGATGTTGAGTGATACGCAGTATTTT.